Below, 14 T cell receptor beta chains from the same sample are listed, as sequenced in a study of CD8+ T cells in alopecia areata. Treatment described: oral pan-JAK inhibitor, 5-10 mg twice daily. RNA was extracted and reverse transcribed into cDNA as the sequencing template. Data came from immunoSEQ multiplex PCR; TCRdb stores just in-frame clones and leaves some out. Altogether around 270,000 clones are present, roughly 60% being singletons, with the ten largest covering under 2%. The sample here was CD4+ T cells sorted from blood, taken at week 24, from a patient treated with tofacitinib. These receptors were collected from a human donor with alopecia areata.

This chain uses TRBV2 with TRBJ1-1; D is perhaps TRBD1 (5 bases). The germline gives CDR1 SNHLY, CDR2 FYNNEI. This CDR3 is 13 amino acids long. Trimming shortened V by 3 bases and J by 7 bases, and 12 bases separated the two germline ends. DNA for the CDR3: TGTGCCAGCAGTGAGGCGGCAGGGAATGAAGCTTTCTTT. The encoded protein is CASSEAAGNEAFF.

The V call is TRBV7-9, the J call TRBJ2-1; D unclear. V was pared by 1 base and J by 5 bases, with 15 bases between. The V gene's germline CDR1 is SEHNR and CDR2 FQNEAQ (reference sequence). The CDR3 sequence is 16 residues long. CDR3 DNA sequence: TGTGCCAGCAGCTTAGGGTTTCTTAAGTCCCACAATGAGCAGTTCTTC. Translated: CASSLGFLKSHNEQFF.

The genes are TRBV4-2 and TRBJ2-5, with D possibly TRBD2 on 5 matching bases. V was clipped by 3 bases and J by 3 bases, with 11 bases between them. The germline CDR1 and CDR2 sequences are LGHNA and YNFKEQ. The CDR3 loop spans 14 amino acids. The CDR3 DNA sequence: TGTGCCAGCAGCCAGGCTACTAGGGAAGAGACCCAGTACTTC. Protein sequence: CASSQATREETQYF.

The chain is built from TRBV5-1 and TRBJ2-7; tentative D call: TRBD2 (6 bases). The CDR3 extends over 17 amino acids. V shed 4 bases and J shed 0 bases, with 20 bases lying between them. CDR1 and CDR2 from the germline V gene are SGHRS and YFSETQ. CDR3 in amino acids: CASSPGGSGPSSYEQYF. The CDR3 region has the DNA TGCGCCAGCAGCCCTGGGGGGTCAGGCCCCAGCTCCTACGAGCAGTACTTC.

The gene calls are TRBV7-2 and TRBJ1-6; D is perhaps TRBD1 (6 bases). With 3 bases removed from V and 3 bases from J, the gap between germline ends came to 12 bases. The CDR3 covers 16 residues. Germline CDR1 reads SGHTA; CDR2 reads FQGNSA. DNA of the CDR3: TGTGCCAGCAGCTTCAGACAGGAGATCTATAATTCACCCCTCCACTTT. Its translation is CASSFRQEIYNSPLHF.

Worth noting for this clone: The DNA is left out, because the CDR3 cannot be placed on it with certainty; the CDR3 is given as TCRdb lists it. The chain combines TRBV30 with TRBJ1-2. CDR1 and CDR2 (germline): GTSNPN, SVGIG (reference sequence). The CDR3 comprises 13 residues, both ends counted. The CDR3 is CAWSVPWGDGNTF.

This chain joins TRBV19 and TRBJ1-1; TRBD1 aligns across 8 bases. Germline CDR1 LNHDA, CDR2 SQIVND (reference sequence). The CDR3 covers 13 residues. V trimming: 8 bases; J trimming: 5 bases; junction bases outside the gene matches: 7. CDR3 amino acids: CASWDRQWTEAFF. The DNA of the CDR3 is TGTGCCAGTTGGGACAGGCAATGGACTGAAGCTTTCTTT.

This clone was counted a few times. The chain employs TRBV7-9 and TRBJ2-5; no clear D gene. Trimming stripped 5 bases from V and 5 bases from J, with 6 bases between. Germline values: CDR1 SEHNR, CDR2 FQNEAQ (reference sequence). The CDR3 is 11 amino acids. This CDR3 reads CASSTDETQYF. The CDR3 nucleotides read TGTGCCAGCAGCACGGACGAGACCCAGTACTTC.

This clone was seen a handful of times. The chain uses TRBV5-4 and TRBJ2-7, with D possibly being TRBD1 or TRBD2 (5 bases each). V was cut by 0 bases and J by 3 bases, with 10 bases left in between. The CDR3 consists of 14 residues. Germline V gives CDR1 SGHNT, CDR2 YYREEE (reference sequence). CDR3 in amino acids: CASSLDGAHYEQYF. The CDR3 DNA reads TGTGCCAGCAGCTTGGACGGGGCTCACTACGAGCAGTACTTC.

This clone was detected a few times. The chain couples TRBV28 to TRBJ2-1; weak D call: TRBD1 (6 bases). Germline CDR1 is MDHEN and CDR2 is SYDVKM. V was shortened by 7 bases and J by 4 bases, with 11 bases between the two germline ends. The CDR3 contains 13 residues. The CDR3 DNA sequence: TGTGCCAGCACACTGGACAGTTACAATGAGCAGTTCTTC. Its translation is CASTLDSYNEQFF.

A few counts support this clone. The V and J genes are TRBV30 and TRBJ1-4, with D perhaps matching TRBD1 (6 bases). The CDR3 totals 16 residues. The V gene lost 1 base and the J gene lost 0 bases, with 12 bases spanning the gap. CDR1 and CDR2 from the germline V gene are GTSNPN and SVGIG (reference sequence). The CDR3, as DNA: TGTGCCTGGAGTGCTCGGACAGTTGCAACTAATGAAAAACTGTTTTTT. As protein: CAWSARTVATNEKLFF.

This chain links TRBV18 with TRBJ1-1, with no clear D. Germline lookup yields CDR1 KGHSH and CDR2 LQKENI. Trimming removed 5 bases from V and 5 bases from J, with 6 bases in between. The CDR3 is 11 amino acids. This CDR3 is CASSVRTEAFF. CDR3 sequence (DNA): TGTGCCAGCTCAGTGCGTACTGAAGCTTTCTTT.

In the case of this clone: A junction end diverges from the germline sequence, so it may reflect a read error. The V gene is TRBV7-7, the J gene TRBJ2-5; D might be TRBD2 (6 bases). The CDR3 has 14 residues. Germline CDR1 and CDR2: SSHAT and FNYEAQ (reference sequence). CDR3: CASSLVAVGETQYF. The CDR3 nucleotides are TGTGCTAGCAGCTTAGTAGCGGTTGGAGAGACCCAGTACTTC.

Only one count was recorded for this clone. V and J are TRBV7-2 and TRBJ2-5; the D is unclear. The germline CDR1 and CDR2 sequences are SGHTA and FQGNSA. Trimming removed 5 bases from V and 5 bases from J, with 12 bases in between. The CDR3 length is 13 residues. The CDR3 spells CASSQLSLETQYF. The CDR3, as DNA: TGTGCCAGCAGCCAACTCAGTTTGGAGACCCAGTACTTC.